A single sample gave rise to the 3 T cell receptor beta chains below, sequenced in a study of T cell responses to AZD1222 COVID-19 vaccine. The data were produced by immunoSEQ multiplex PCR, yet TCRdb's version contains in-frame clones alone and is incomplete. Of 100,000 to 150,000 clones in the sample, 90% were seen once. The starting material was peripheral blood, obtained on day 0 of MenACWY control vaccination. These TCRs come from an adult in good health.

The chain carries TRBV10-2 and TRBJ1-2; 7 nucleotides match TRBD1. CDR1 is WSHSY, CDR2 SAAADI, per germline. With 0 bases clipped from V and 4 bases from J, the junction kept 2 bases outside the gene matches. The CDR3 contains 14 residues. This CDR3 reads CASSESAGGYGYTF. As DNA, the CDR3 is TGCGCCAGCAGTGAGTCGGCAGGGGGCTATGGCTACACCTTC.

The chain joins TRBV14 to TRBJ2-7; D is unclear. The V and J ends lost 1 base and 3 bases respectively, with 13 bases between them. The CDR3 sequence is 15 residues long. Germline CDR1 and CDR2: SGHDN and FVKESK. The CDR3 region is CASSQGPAGYYEQYF. Here the CDR3 DNA reads TGTGCCAGCAGCCAAGGTCCCGCAGGCTACTACGAGCAGTACTTC.

The CDR3 coding sequence is TGTGCCACCAGCAGAGAGCGGGCAGGGGGCATCTACGAGCAGTACTTC. This gives the protein CATSRERAGGIYEQYF. V and J are TRBV15 and TRBJ2-7; 8 bases are shared with TRBD1. Germline values: CDR1 LNHNV, CDR2 YYDKDF (reference sequence). The CDR3 has 16 amino acids. With 0 bases clipped from V and 3 bases from J, the junction kept 7 bases outside the gene matches.